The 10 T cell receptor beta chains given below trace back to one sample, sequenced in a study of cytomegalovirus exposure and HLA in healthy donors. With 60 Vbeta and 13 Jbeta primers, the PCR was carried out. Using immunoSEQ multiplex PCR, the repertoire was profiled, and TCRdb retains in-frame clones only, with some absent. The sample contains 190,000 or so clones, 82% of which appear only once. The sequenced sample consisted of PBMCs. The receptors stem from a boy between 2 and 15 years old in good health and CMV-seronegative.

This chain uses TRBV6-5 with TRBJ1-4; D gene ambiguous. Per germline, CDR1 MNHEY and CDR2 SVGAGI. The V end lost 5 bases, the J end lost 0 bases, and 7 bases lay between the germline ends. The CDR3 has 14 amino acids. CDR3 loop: CASSDAATNEKLFF. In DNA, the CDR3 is TGTGCCAGCAGTGACGCGGCAACTAATGAAAAACTGTTTTTT.

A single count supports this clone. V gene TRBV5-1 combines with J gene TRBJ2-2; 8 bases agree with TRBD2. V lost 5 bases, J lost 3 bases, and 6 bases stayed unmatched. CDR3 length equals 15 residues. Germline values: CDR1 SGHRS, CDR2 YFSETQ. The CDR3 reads CASRLSGGDTGELFF. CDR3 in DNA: TGCGCCAGCAGATTGTCGGGGGGGGACACCGGGGAGCTGTTTTTT.

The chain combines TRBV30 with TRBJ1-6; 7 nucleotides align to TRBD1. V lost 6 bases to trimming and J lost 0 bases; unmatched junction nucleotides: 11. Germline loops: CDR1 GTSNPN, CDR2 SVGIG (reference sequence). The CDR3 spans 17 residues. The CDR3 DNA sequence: TGTGCCTGTCAACCCCCCAGGGGGAGCTCCTATAATTCACCCCTCCACTTT. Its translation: CACQPPRGSSYNSPLHF. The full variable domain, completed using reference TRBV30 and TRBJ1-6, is SQTIHQWPATLVQPVGSPLSLECTVEGTSNPNLYWYRQAAGRGLQLLFYSVGIGQISSEVPQNLSASRPQDRQFILSSKKLLLSDSGFYLCACQPPRGSSYNSPLHFGNGTRLTVT.

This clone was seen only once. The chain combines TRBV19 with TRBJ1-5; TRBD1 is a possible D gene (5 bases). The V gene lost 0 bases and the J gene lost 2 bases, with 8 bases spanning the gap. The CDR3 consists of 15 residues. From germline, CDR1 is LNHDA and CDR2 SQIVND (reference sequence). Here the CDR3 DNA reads TGTGCCAGTAGTATAGACAGGGCGGGCAATCAGCCCCAGCATTTT. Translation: CASSIDRAGNQPQHF.

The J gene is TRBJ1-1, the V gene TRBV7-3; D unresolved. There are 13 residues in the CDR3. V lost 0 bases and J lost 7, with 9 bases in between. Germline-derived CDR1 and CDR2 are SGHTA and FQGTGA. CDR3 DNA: TGTGCCAGCAGCTTAACGCTGGTTAGTGAAGCTTTCTTT. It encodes CASSLTLVSEAFF.

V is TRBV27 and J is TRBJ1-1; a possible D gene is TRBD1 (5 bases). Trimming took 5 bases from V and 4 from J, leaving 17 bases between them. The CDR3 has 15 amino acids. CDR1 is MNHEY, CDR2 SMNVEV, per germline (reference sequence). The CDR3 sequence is CASSPRAGRRTEAFF. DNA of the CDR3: TGTGCCAGCAGTCCCCGGGCAGGGAGGCGCACTGAAGCTTTCTTT.

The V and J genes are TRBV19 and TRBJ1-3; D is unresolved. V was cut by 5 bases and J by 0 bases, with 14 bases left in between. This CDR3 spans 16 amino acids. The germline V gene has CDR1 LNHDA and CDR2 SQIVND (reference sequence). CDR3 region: CASSARLFSSGNTIYF. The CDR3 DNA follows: TGTGCCAGTAGTGCCCGACTCTTCAGCTCTGGAAACACCATATATTTT.

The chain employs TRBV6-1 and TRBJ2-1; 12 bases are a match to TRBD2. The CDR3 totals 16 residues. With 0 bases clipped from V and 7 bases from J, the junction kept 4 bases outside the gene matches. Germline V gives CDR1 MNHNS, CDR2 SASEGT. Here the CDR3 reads CASSEAPLAGGNEQFF. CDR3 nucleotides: TGTGCCAGCAGTGAAGCACCGCTAGCGGGGGGGAATGAGCAGTTCTTC.

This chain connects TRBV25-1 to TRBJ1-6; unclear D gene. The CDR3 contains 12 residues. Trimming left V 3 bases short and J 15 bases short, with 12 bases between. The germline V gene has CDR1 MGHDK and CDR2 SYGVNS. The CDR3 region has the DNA TGTGCCAGCAGTGATATGACTCGTGACCTCCACTTT. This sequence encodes CASSDMTRDLHF. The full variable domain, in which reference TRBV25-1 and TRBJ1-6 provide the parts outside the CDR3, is EADIYQTPRYLVIGTGKKITLECSQTMGHDKMYWYQQDPGMELHLIHYSYGVNSTEKGDLSSESTVSRIRTEHFPLTLESARPSHTSQYLCASSDMTRDLHFGNGTRLTVT.

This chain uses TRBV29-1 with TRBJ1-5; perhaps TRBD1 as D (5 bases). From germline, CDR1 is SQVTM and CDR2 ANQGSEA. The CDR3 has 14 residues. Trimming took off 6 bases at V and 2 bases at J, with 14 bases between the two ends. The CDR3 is CSVAGGDGNQPQHF. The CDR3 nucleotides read TGCAGCGTGGCCGGGGGGGATGGCAATCAGCCCCAGCATTTT.